The 21 T cell receptor beta chains below were found in one sample sequenced in a study of tumor-infiltrating lymphocytes in oesophageal squamous cell carcinoma (dated by TCRdb to 2016 to 2017). The receptor library was made with PCR. TCRdb shows the sequencer as Illumina HiSeq 2000. The public reads were quality trimmed at Q25 with fastp and then assembled into clones with MiXCR by TCRdb, keeping productive beta chains. Merged by CDR3 protein, the rows form single entries marked with the most common genes and DNA. The sample contains 15,000 or so distinct CDR3 sequences, roughly 58% of them found a single time. The biggest ten clones account for less than 35% of the sample. Sample: esophageal tumor tissue. The source is a female donor with esophageal squamous cell carcinoma.

This clonotype is medium-sized (0.01 to 0.1%). This rearrangement joins TRBV18 to TRBJ2-7; D gene uncertain. The CDR3 contains 12 residues. Per germline, CDR1 KGHSH and CDR2 LQKENI. Between the trimmed V and J ends, which lost 3 bases and 6 bases, there was a span of 9 bases. The CDR3 here is CASSPGRLEQYF. DNA of the CDR3: TGTGCCAGCTCACCGGGCAGGCTCGAGCAGTACTTC.

The table lists this clonotype with many counts. The rearrangement links TRBV5-4 to TRBJ2-5, with D perhaps TRBD2 (6 bases). Per germline, CDR1 SGHNT and CDR2 YYREEE (reference sequence). V lost 4 bases and J 1 base, leaving 17 bases between the germline ends. The CDR3 is 16 amino acids. This chain's CDR3 is CASSVAKGGAQETQYF. CDR3 nucleotides: TGTGCCAGCAGCGTGGCAAAGGGAGGCGCCCAAGAGACCCAGTACTTC.

This clonotype was detected only once. This chain connects TRBV12-3 or TRBV12-4 to TRBJ2-1; no firm D call. This CDR3 comprises 15 residues. Trimming pared 5 bases from V and 4 bases from J, leaving 15 bases between. This CDR3 reads CASSPDQVRYNEQFF. The CDR3 DNA reads TGTGCCAGCAGTCCCGACCAAGTGAGATACAATGAGCAGTTCTTC.

V usage is TRBV6-1 and J usage is TRBJ2-3; D gene ambiguous. The CDR3 consists of 15 residues. Per germline, CDR1 MNHNS and CDR2 SASEGT. V dropped 4 bases and J dropped 0 bases, with 11 bases sitting between them. The CDR3 DNA is TGTGCCAGCAGTGCTCTAAAGCTCAGCACAGATACGCAGTATTTT. It specifies CASSALKLSTDTQYF.

This clonotype was counted many times. The chain is built from TRBV6-6 and TRBJ2-7; 10 bases align to TRBD1. V gave up 2 bases and J gave up 5 bases; unmatched junction bases: 6. Germline-derived CDR1 and CDR2 are MNHNY and SVGAGI (reference sequence). The CDR3 sequence is 15 residues long. CDR3 DNA: TGTGCCAGCAGTTACGGGGGACAGGGGAAAAACGAGCAGTACTTC. Amino acid sequence: CASSYGGQGKNEQYF.

This clonotype has a count of ten or more. With a much larger clone just one base away, this may be a read error. The chain links TRBV27 to TRBJ2-1, with D perhaps assigned TRBD1 or TRBD2 (6 bases each). The J call could be wrong; TRBJ2-7 is a better fit for the DNA end. The CDR3 spans 18 residues. CDR1 is MNHEY and CDR2 is SMNVEV in the germline V gene (reference sequence). The CDR3 coding sequence is TGTGCCAGCAGTTCCGGGACATATGCGGGAATTTCCTACAATGAGCAGTACTTC. Its protein is CASSSGTYAGISYNEQYF.

The V gene is TRBV7-9, the J gene TRBJ2-1, with unresolved D. The J call may be in error: the DNA end matches TRBJ2-5 better. Germline values: CDR1 SEHNR, CDR2 FQNEAQ (reference sequence). This CDR3 comprises 14 residues. The CDR3: CASSLDLTQETQYF. In DNA, the CDR3 is TGTGCCAGCAGCTTAGATCTGACCCAAGAGACCCAGTACTTC.

The gene calls are TRBV7-6 and TRBJ2-3, with D uncertain. The J call could be wrong; TRBJ1-1 is a better fit for the DNA end. Germline values: CDR1 SGHVS, CDR2 FNYEAQ. This CDR3 has 13 amino acids. This chain's CDR3 is CASSFQSYTEAFF. The CDR3 nucleotides read TGTGCCAGCAGCTTCCAAAGCTACACTGAAGCTTTCTTT.

This clonotype occurred a few times. V and J are TRBV7-2 and TRBJ2-1; no definite D call. Judging by the DNA end, TRBJ2-7 fits better; the J call may be wrong. Germline V gives CDR1 SGHTA, CDR2 FQGNSA. This CDR3 has 15 residues. In DNA form, the CDR3 reads TGTGCCAGCAGCCTCGACGGAAGCTCCTACAATGAGCAGTACTTC. Translation gives CASSLDGSSYNEQYF.

CDR3: CASSLGTGIHEQFF. The CDR3 coding sequence is TGTGCCAGCAGCTTGGGGACAGGGATCCATGAGCAGTTCTTC. The chain is built from TRBV7-9 and TRBJ2-1; 9 bases line up with TRBD1. V shed 3 bases, J shed 8 bases, and the junction held 5 bases outside the gene matches. CDR1 SEHNR and CDR2 FQNEAQ come from the germline V gene (reference sequence). The CDR3 totals 14 residues.

This chain links TRBV12-3 or TRBV12-4 with TRBJ1-6, with TRBD1 as a possible D gene (5 bases). The CDR3 sequence is 15 residues long. Trimming stripped 2 bases from V and 5 bases from J, with 10 bases between. The CDR3 nucleotides are TGTGCCAGCAGTTTACTGGGACCCGATAATTCACCCCTCCACTTT. Encoded protein: CASSLLGPDNSPLHF.

The rearrangement links TRBV7-8 to TRBJ1-2, with D uncertain. Trimming shortened V by 1 base and J by 4 bases, and 7 bases separated the two germline ends. Germline CDR1 reads SGHVS; CDR2 reads FQNEAQ. CDR3 length: 13 residues. CDR3 sequence: CASSLVSLYGYTF. CDR3 DNA sequence: TGTGCCAGCAGCTTAGTCAGCCTCTATGGCTACACCTTC.

As concerns this clonotype: A junction boundary mismatches the germline segment, possibly from a read error. The chain is built from TRBV12-3 or TRBV12-4 and TRBJ2-3; TRBD2 agrees at 9 bases. The CDR3 consists of 11 residues. CDR3 in amino acids: CASSSGLALFF. CDR3 DNA: TGTGCCAGCAGTTCGGGACTAGCTCTGTTCTTC.

Regarding this clonotype: A junction end diverges from the germline sequence, so it may reflect a read error. The chain employs TRBV7-3 and TRBJ2-5; the D gene is possibly TRBD1 (7 bases). The CDR3 has 16 residues. The V gene's germline CDR1 is SGHTA and CDR2 FQGTGA. Here the CDR3 DNA reads TGTGCCAGCAGCTTAGGAGGGGGCTCCTATAATTCACCCCTCCACTTC. Encoded protein: CASSLGGGSYNSPLHF.

This clonotype was detected many times. The chain is built from TRBV10-1 and TRBJ2-3, with 10 positions matching TRBD2. The CDR3 contains 19 residues. Germline values: CDR1 WNHNN, CDR2 SYGVQD (reference sequence). The J segment lost 0 bases and the V segment lost 8 bases, leaving 17 bases of the junction unmatched. CDR3 sequence (DNA): TGCGCCAGCGGGGCGGGCAGGGAAGCTAGCGGGGGAAGCACAGATACGCAGTATTTT. Its protein product is CASGAGREASGGSTDTQYF.

The CDR3, as DNA: TGTGCCAGCAGTTTGGTGCGGGGGGGGAACAATGAGCAGTACTTC. Protein sequence: CASSLVRGGNNEQYF. This chain connects TRBV12-3 or TRBV12-4 to TRBJ2-1; TRBD2 matches 9 bases. TRBJ2-7 explains the end of the DNA better; the J call may be wrong. The CDR3 consists of 15 residues.

The gene calls are TRBV7-8 and TRBJ2-3; D not certain. Germline values: CDR1 SGHVS, CDR2 FQNEAQ. Trimming shortened V by 5 bases and J by 1 base, and 10 bases separated the two germline ends. This CDR3 is built from 14 residues. The CDR3 here is CASSRTGRTDTQYF. The CDR3 region has the DNA TGTGCCAGCAGCCGTACTGGACGCACAGATACGCAGTATTTT.

This clonotype came up once. The chain carries TRBV7-6 and TRBJ2-6, with a weak D call TRBD2 (5 bases). The length of the CDR3 is 14 residues. Germline V gene data show CDR1 as SGHVS and CDR2 as FNYEAQ. Trimming stripped 10 bases from V and 1 base from J, with 11 bases between. Here the CDR3 reads CAILGDSGANVLTF. The CDR3 nucleotides read TGTGCCATCCTCGGGGATTCTGGGGCCAACGTCCTGACTTTC.

V is TRBV7-4 and J is TRBJ2-2; no clear D gene. The CDR3 is made up of 17 amino acids. Germline assignment: CDR1 SGHVT and CDR2 SQSDAQ. V was shortened by 5 bases and J by 0 bases, with 16 bases between the two germline ends. The DNA for the CDR3 is TGTGCCAGCAGCAAGCCGATATCCGCCGCGAACACCGGGGAGCTGTTTTTT. This codes for CASSKPISAANTGELFF.

By proportion, this clonotype is large. The V call is TRBV7-9, the J call TRBJ2-7; D gene ambiguous. Trimming pared 3 bases from V and 2 bases from J, leaving 14 bases between. The CDR3 runs 15 residues. The germline V gene has CDR1 SEHNR and CDR2 FQNEAQ (reference sequence). CDR3 amino acids: CASSLNQLEPYEQYF. CDR3 nucleotide sequence: TGTGCCAGCAGCTTGAATCAATTGGAACCCTACGAGCAGTACTTC.

The chain is built from TRBV27 and TRBJ2-4; TRBD1 or TRBD2 may be the D gene (5 bases each). In germline, CDR1 is MNHEY, CDR2 SMNVEV (reference sequence). This CDR3 region has 13 residues. V lost 3 bases to trimming and J lost 8 bases, with 11 bases between them. CDR3 amino acids: CASSLSKGHIQYF. The CDR3 DNA is TGTGCCAGCAGTTTGAGTAAGGGACACATTCAGTACTTC.